This entry features one T cell receptor (beta chain) sequence. No antigen is known for it. Generated by immunoSEQ multiplex PCR, the TCRdb table keeps only in-frame clones and is missing some. The sample lists tens of thousands of clones; approximately 93% were seen once. In germline, CDR1 is SGHDT, CDR2 YYEEEE. The V gene end was trimmed by 0 bases and the J gene end by 3 bases; junction bases not matched to a gene: 2. The CDR3 totals 16 residues. The sample belongs to a study of cytomegalovirus exposure and HLA in healthy donors. At the level of the study: A subsequent analysis reported that the approximately 120 validation repertoires were produced on the same platform that had also been used for the roughly 700 first-cohort repertoires. Whole-study findings and limits: Despite most TCR sequences being rare, some public TCRs occurred in many donors. Specificity of a few CMV-associated chains for CMV antigens was verified in vitro.

The donors were part of the validation cohort, which consisted of roughly 120 subjects and was separate from the first cohort of 666 subjects. The chain links TRBV5-6 to TRBJ1-6; 8 bases match TRBD1. Material for sequencing was PBMCs. The clonotype was recovered from a woman in her 30s in good health and CMV-seronegative. CDR3: CASSLVDRGYNSPLHF. Written as DNA, the CDR3 is TGTGCCAGCAGCTTGGTAGACAGGGGCTATAATTCACCCCTCCACTTT.